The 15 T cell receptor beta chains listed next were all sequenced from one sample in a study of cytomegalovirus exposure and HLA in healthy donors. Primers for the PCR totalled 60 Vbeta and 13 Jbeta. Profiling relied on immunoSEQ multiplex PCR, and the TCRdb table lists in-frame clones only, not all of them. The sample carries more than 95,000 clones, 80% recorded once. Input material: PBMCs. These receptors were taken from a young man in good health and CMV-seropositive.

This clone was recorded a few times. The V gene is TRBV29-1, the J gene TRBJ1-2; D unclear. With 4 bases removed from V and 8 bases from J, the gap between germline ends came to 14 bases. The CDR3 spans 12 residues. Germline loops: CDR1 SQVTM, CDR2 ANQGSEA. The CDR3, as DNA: TGCAGCGTTGTTTGGGGAGGTTGGGGCTACACCTTC. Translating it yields CSVVWGGWGYTF.

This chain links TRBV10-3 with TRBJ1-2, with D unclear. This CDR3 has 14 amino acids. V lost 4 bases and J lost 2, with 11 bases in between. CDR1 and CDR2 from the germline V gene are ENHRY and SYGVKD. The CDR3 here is CAISAAGLNYGYTF. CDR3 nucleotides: TGTGCCATCAGTGCGGCCGGACTAAACTATGGCTACACCTTC.

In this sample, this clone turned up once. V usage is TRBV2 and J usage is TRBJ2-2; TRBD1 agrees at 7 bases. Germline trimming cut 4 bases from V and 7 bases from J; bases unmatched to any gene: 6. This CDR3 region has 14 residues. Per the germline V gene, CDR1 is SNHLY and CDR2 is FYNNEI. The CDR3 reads CASSVARDSGELFF. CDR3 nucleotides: TGTGCCAGCAGTGTCGCCCGGGACAGCGGGGAGCTGTTTTTT.

This CDR3 is CASSANGTGLTGELFF. The CDR3 DNA reads as TGTGCCAGCAGCGCCAATGGGACAGGGCTTACCGGGGAGCTGTTTTTT. The gene calls are TRBV7-9 and TRBJ2-2; 9 bases line up with TRBD1. Trimming removed 5 bases from V and 5 bases from J; junction bases left unmatched: 9. There are 16 residues in the CDR3. CDR1 is SEHNR and CDR2 is FQNEAQ in the germline V gene (reference sequence).

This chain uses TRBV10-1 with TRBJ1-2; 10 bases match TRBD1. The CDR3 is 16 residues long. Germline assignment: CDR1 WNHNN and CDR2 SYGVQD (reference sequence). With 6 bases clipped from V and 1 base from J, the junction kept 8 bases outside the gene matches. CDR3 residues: CASRGQGMEGNYGYTF. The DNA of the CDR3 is TGCGCCAGCAGGGGACAGGGGATGGAGGGTAACTATGGCTACACCTTC.

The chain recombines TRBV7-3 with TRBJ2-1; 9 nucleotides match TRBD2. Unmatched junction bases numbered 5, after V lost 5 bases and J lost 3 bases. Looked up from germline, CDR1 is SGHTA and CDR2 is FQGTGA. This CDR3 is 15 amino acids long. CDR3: CASSLSGGGYNEQFF. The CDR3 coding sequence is TGTGCCAGCAGCCTTAGCGGGGGAGGCTACAATGAGCAGTTCTTC.

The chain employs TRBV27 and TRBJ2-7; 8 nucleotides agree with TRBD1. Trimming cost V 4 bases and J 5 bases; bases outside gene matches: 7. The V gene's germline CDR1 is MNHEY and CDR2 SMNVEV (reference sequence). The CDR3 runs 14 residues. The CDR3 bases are TGTGCCAGCAGTTACCCCGGGACAGGACACGAGCAGTACTTC. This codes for CASSYPGTGHEQYF.

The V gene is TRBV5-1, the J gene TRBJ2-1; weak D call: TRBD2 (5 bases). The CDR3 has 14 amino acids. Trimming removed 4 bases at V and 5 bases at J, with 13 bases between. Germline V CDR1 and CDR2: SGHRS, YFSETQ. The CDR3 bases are TGCGCCAGCAGCCCGGAACGGAGGAACAATGAGCAGTTCTTC. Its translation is CASSPERRNNEQFF.

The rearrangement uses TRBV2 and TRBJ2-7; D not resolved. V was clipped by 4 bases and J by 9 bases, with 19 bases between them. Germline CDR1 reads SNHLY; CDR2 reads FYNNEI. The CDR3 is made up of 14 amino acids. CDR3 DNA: TGTGCCAGCAGTGGGATGGGCGAGCCCGCTCTGCAGTACTTC. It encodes CASSGMGEPALQYF.

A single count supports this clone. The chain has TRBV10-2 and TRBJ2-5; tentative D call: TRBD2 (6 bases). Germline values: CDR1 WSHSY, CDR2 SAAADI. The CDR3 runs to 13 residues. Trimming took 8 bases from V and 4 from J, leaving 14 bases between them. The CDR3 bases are TGCGCCAGCGGAGAGGAGGGCGGAGAGACCCAGTACTTC. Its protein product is CASGEEGGETQYF.

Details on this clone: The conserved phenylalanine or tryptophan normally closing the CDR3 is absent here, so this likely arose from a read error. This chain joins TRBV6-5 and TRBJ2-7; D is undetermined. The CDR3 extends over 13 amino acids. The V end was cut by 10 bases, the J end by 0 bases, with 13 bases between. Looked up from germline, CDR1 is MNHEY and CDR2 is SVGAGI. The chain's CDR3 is CATREESSYEQYL. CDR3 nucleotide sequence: TGTGCCACCCGTGAGGAGAGCTCCTACGAGCAGTACCTC.

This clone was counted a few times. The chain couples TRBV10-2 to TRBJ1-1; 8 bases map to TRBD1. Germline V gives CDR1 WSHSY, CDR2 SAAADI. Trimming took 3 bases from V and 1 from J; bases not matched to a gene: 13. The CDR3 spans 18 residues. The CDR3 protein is CASSEWTGTSNENTEAFF. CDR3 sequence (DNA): TGCGCCAGCAGTGAATGGACAGGGACCAGTAATGAGAACACTGAAGCTTTCTTT.

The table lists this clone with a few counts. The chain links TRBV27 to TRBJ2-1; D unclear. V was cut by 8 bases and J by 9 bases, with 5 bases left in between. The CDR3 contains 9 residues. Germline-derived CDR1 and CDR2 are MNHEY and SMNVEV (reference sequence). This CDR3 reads CASGTEQFF. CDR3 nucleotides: TGTGCCAGCGGCACTGAGCAGTTCTTC.

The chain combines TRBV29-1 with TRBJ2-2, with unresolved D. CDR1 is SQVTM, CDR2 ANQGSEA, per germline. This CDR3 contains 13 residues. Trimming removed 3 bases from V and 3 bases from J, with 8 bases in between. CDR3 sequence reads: CSVEGIYTGELFF. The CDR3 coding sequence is TGCAGCGTTGAGGGCATCTACACCGGGGAGCTGTTTTTT.

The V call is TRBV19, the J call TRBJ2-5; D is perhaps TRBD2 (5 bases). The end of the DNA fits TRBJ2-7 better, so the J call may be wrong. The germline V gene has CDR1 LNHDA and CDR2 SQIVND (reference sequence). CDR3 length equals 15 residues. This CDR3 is CASSIMRGYSYEQYF. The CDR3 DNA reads TGTGCCAGTAGTATTATGAGAGGGTATTCCTACGAGCAGTACTTC.